The 5 T cell receptor beta chains given below trace back to one sample, sequenced in a study of shared clonotypes between healthy human individuals. Assay: immunoSEQ multiplex PCR; the TCRdb copy retains only in-frame clones and omits some. Found here are about a million clones, around 75% of them singletons; the top ten hold nearly 1.5%. The sequenced sample consisted of memory CD4+ T cells sorted from blood. Subset of the sample: CD45RA-negative fraction. These TCRs come from a man between 18 and 29 years old in good health.

This chain connects TRBV25-1 to TRBJ1-2; D is uncertain. CDR1 is MGHDK and CDR2 is SYGVNS in the germline V gene. The CDR3 is made up of 17 amino acids. V gave up 3 bases and J gave up 0 bases, with 17 bases separating them. The CDR3 DNA reads as TGTGCCAGCAGTGACAACCGGCCCATACTTCCTAACTATGGCTACACCTTC. Translating it yields CASSDNRPILPNYGYTF.

The V gene is TRBV7-3, the J gene TRBJ2-5; TRBD1 might be the D (6 bases). The V gene's germline CDR1 is SGHTA and CDR2 FQGTGA. This CDR3 has 13 amino acids. V was shortened by 5 bases and J by 1 base, with 8 bases between the two germline ends. DNA for the CDR3: TGTGCCAGCAGCCGACAGGTCCAAGAGACCCAGTACTTC. Translation: CASSRQVQETQYF.

This clone came up a few times. The chain uses TRBV27 and TRBJ2-2, with D possibly matching TRBD2 (6 bases). The CDR3 is made up of 16 amino acids. V lost 0 bases to trimming and J lost 4 bases, with 12 bases between them. CDR1 and CDR2 (germline): MNHEY, SMNVEV (reference sequence). CDR3 sequence reads: CASSLSFQGGTGELFF. CDR3 bases: TGTGCCAGCAGTTTATCGTTCCAGGGAGGCACCGGGGAGCTGTTTTTT.

V is TRBV19 and J is TRBJ2-1; D may correspond to TRBD1 or TRBD2 (5 bases each). The V end was cut by 2 bases, the J end by 4 bases, with 12 bases between. CDR1 LNHDA and CDR2 SQIVND come from the germline V gene (reference sequence). CDR3 size: 15 residues. The CDR3 loop is CASSISQGPYNEQFF. CDR3 coding DNA: TGTGCCAGTAGTATAAGCCAGGGACCTTACAATGAGCAGTTCTTC.

The chain is built from TRBV29-1 and TRBJ2-7, with 7 bases that match TRBD2. Germline CDR1 SQVTM, CDR2 ANQGSEA. The CDR3 runs to 13 residues. The trim removed 6 bases at V and 4 bases at J, leaving 9 bases unmatched. This chain's CDR3 is CSVRRVGGYEQYF. CDR3 coding DNA: TGCAGCGTGCGCAGGGTGGGAGGGTACGAGCAGTACTTC.